This is a list of T cell receptor beta chains from one sample in a study of control samples from healthy donors and cancer patients. Clones were read by immunoSEQ multiplex PCR, and TCRdb kept only the in-frame ones, dropping some. The sample has tens of thousands of clones; 70% to 90% are singletons. Sequencing was performed on PBMCs. The receptors here all came from a woman aged 45-65 years with head and neck cancer. The CDR3 runs from the conserved cysteine through the conserved F or W. The D gene is left open where the match is weak.

TRBV5-1	TRBJ2-3	-	TGCGCCAGCAGCTTGGCCAATGGCACCCCTAGCACAGATACGCAGTATTTT	CASSLANGTPSTDTQYF
TRBV4-1	TRBJ2-2	-	TGCGCCAGCAGCCTAAGGCAGGGGACCGGGGAGCTGTTTTTT	CASSLRQGTGELFF
TRBV3-1/TRBV3-2	TRBJ2-1	-	TGTGCCAGCAGCCAAGATGGAGGTAGCGGCCTTCCACAGTTCTTC	CASSQDGGSGLPQFF
TRBV7-8	TRBJ2-7	-	TGTGCCAGCTCCCTCCGGGCAGGACTCTCCTACGAGCAGTACTTC	CASSLRAGLSYEQYF
TRBV3-1/TRBV3-2	TRBJ2-7	TRBD2	TGTGCCAGCAGCCAAGGGCTAGCGGGGATTGAGCAGTACTTC	CASSQGLAGIEQYF
TRBV14	TRBJ2-2	TRBD1	TGTGCCAGCAGCCGATCCGGGACAGTGACCGGGGAGCTGTTTTTT	CASSRSGTVTGELFF
TRBV4-3	TRBJ1-6	TRBD1	TGCGCCAGCAGCCAGGCTCTGGGACAGACGTATTCACCCCTCCACTTT	CASSQALGQTYSPLHF
TRBV7-2	TRBJ1-1	-	TGTGCCAGCAGCTTAGGGGGATTACATAGATCCGGGACTGAAGCTTTCTTT	CASSLGGLHRSGTEAFF
TRBV4-2	TRBJ2-7	-	TGTGCCAGCAGCCAAGTTTCCTCCTACGAGCAGTACTTC	CASSQVSSYEQYF
TRBV2	TRBJ1-2	-	TGTGCCAGCAGTGAAGCGCTGCGCCCTTCCTTGACCGCGAACTATGGCTACACCTTC	CASSEALRPSLTANYGYTF
TRBV6-5	TRBJ2-7	-	TGTGCCACCTACAATCCGGGCCAAACCTACGAGCAGTACTTC	CATYNPGQTYEQYF
TRBV5-4	TRBJ2-7	TRBD1	TGTGCCAGCAGCCGACAGGGGACGCTCGAGCAGTACTTC	CASSRQGTLEQYF
TRBV7-9	TRBJ1-3	-	TGTGCCAGCAGCTTAATGGGGGAAGTATCTGGAAACACCATATATTTT	CASSLMGEVSGNTIYF
TRBV11-2	TRBJ2-3	TRBD2	TGTGCCAGCAGCTTAGGCGGGGGGGCTTCAGATACGCAGTATTTT	CASSLGGGASDTQYF
TRBV7-2	TRBJ2-3	TRBD2	TGTGCCAGCAGCTTAGCACTAGCGGGGAGGGATACGCAGTATTTT	CASSLALAGRDTQYF
TRBV7-6	TRBJ1-3	-	TGTGCCAGCAGCTTATTCACAGGGATCGGAAACACCATATATTTT	CASSLFTGIGNTIYF
TRBV29-1	TRBJ1-1	TRBD1	TGCAGCGTACGAGGACAGGCGAACACTGAAGCTTTCTTT	CSVRGQANTEAFF